The present T cell receptor beta chain was sequenced within a study of blood T cells in healthy people across ages. Background on the study: Per two T cells, about one barcoded beta molecule was captured through template switching. Study results and caveats: Donor CMV status was unknown, possibly confounding expanded clonotype changes.

Germline assignment: CDR1 MNHEY and CDR2 SVGEGT. Trimming left V 5 bases short and J 6 bases short, with 9 bases between. This CDR3 is built from 12 residues. Sample-barcoded 5' priming and a J-beta primer mix drove a second PCR of 7 to 11 cycles. From the 5' RACE reads, TCRdb called clonotypes with MiXCR, one entry per CDR3 protein. The table includes about 1.8 million distinct CDR3 sequences, around half detected once. Extractions gave at least 5.5 micrograms of total RNA per sample. Comment on this clonotype: Its antigen is still unknown.

The gene calls are TRBV6-2 or TRBV6-3 and TRBJ2-3; unclear D gene. Material for sequencing was blood. The clonotype was recovered from a woman aged 40 to 50 in good health. CDR3 nucleotides: TGTGCCAGCAGTAACGTGAGGGATACGCAGTATTTT. It codes for CASSNVRDTQYF.